These 17 T cell receptor beta chains share one sample of origin, sequenced in a study of cytomegalovirus exposure and HLA in healthy donors (dated by TCRdb to 2016 to 2017). Libraries were built with the immunoSEQ multiplex PCR assay. The immuneACCESS repertoire file appears here via TCRdb, limited to in-frame rearrangements. These files lack a portion of the clones; in checked studies, under half of the deficit traces to unresolved V genes, and the cause of the others is not known. The sample table records around 150,000 clones; approximately 86% of these occur just once. The ten largest clonotypes hold 2% to 2.5% of the sample. The sample taken for sequencing was PBMCs. Receptors were obtained from a woman between 18 and 29 years old in good health and CMV-seronegative.

The rearrangement links TRBV27 to TRBJ1-2; the match to TRBD1 covers 9 bases. This CDR3 is 15 amino acids long. Germline lookup yields CDR1 MNHEY and CDR2 SMNVEV (reference sequence). The V segment lost 8 bases and the J segment 4 bases; nucleotides outside the gene matches: 11. This CDR3 reads CASPEGQGGGYGYTF. The CDR3 DNA reads as TGTGCCAGCCCTGAGGGACAGGGAGGGGGCTATGGCTACACCTTC.

The chain carries TRBV5-1 and TRBJ2-3; D might be TRBD1 (6 bases). CDR3 length equals 16 residues. Between the trimmed V and J ends, which lost 1 base and 1 base, there was a span of 13 bases. Germline V gene data show CDR1 as SGHRS and CDR2 as YFSETQ. CDR3 DNA sequence: TGCGCCAGCAGCTTGCAGGGGTATGTCGGCACAGATACGCAGTATTTT. As protein: CASSLQGYVGTDTQYF.

This rearrangement joins TRBV9 to TRBJ1-1; the D gene is possibly TRBD1 (5 bases). The germline V gene has CDR1 SGDLS and CDR2 YYNGEE. V was pared by 2 bases and J by 5 bases, with 13 bases between. This CDR3 has 14 residues. CDR3 sequence (DNA): TGTGCCAGCAGCGTGGAGTTCCAGGGAACTGAAGCTTTCTTT. It codes for CASSVEFQGTEAFF.

As concerns this clone: Within the sample, other DNA sequences also encode this same CDR3. The rearrangement joins TRBV5-4 to TRBJ2-5; D gene ambiguous. CDR1 and CDR2 from the germline V gene are SGHNT and YYREEE (reference sequence). The CDR3 is 13 amino acids. Trimming left V 0 bases short and J 2 bases short, with 5 bases between. CDR3 DNA sequence: TGTGCCAGCAGCTTGGTATTGCAAGAGACCCAGTACTTC. This gives the protein CASSLVLQETQYF.

The V and J genes are TRBV5-3 and TRBJ2-7, with D possibly matching TRBD1 (6 bases). TRBV5-3 is an ORF; its function is uncertain. Trimming left V 2 bases short and J 3 bases short, with 12 bases between. The CDR3 is 14 residues long. CDR3 loop: CARSFGGCSYEQYF. The CDR3 coding sequence is TGTGCCAGAAGCTTTGGGGGCTGCAGCTACGAGCAGTACTTC.

The chain is built from TRBV27 and TRBJ2-3; D unclear. CDR1 and CDR2 from the germline V gene are MNHEY and SMNVEV (reference sequence). Trimming pared 7 bases from V and 8 bases from J, leaving 13 bases between. The CDR3 covers 12 residues. The CDR3 reads CASISAARTQYF. CDR3 sequence (DNA): TGTGCCAGCATTTCGGCGGCCCGTACGCAGTATTTT.

This chain links TRBV7-6 with TRBJ2-1; 11 bases map to TRBD1. CDR1 is SGHVS, CDR2 FNYEAQ, per germline. Trimming removed 4 bases from V and 2 bases from J; junction bases left unmatched: 4. The CDR3 spans 16 residues. The CDR3 loop reads CASSSGTGGPYNEQFF. The CDR3 DNA sequence: TGTGCCAGCAGCTCCGGGACAGGGGGGCCCTACAATGAGCAGTTCTTC.

V usage is TRBV6-1 and J usage is TRBJ1-5; 8 bases fit TRBD1. The CDR3 is 15 amino acids. With 4 bases clipped from V and 5 bases from J, the junction kept 7 bases outside the gene matches. Looked up from germline, CDR1 is MNHNS and CDR2 is SASEGT. CDR3 in amino acids: CASSAKDRADQPQHF. The CDR3 nucleotides are TGTGCCAGCAGTGCGAAGGACAGGGCGGATCAGCCCCAGCATTTT.

The chain uses TRBV5-1 and TRBJ2-7; 8 positions match TRBD1. V shed 5 bases, J shed 2 bases, and the junction held 18 bases outside the gene matches. The CDR3 spans 18 residues. CDR1 SGHRS and CDR2 YFSETQ come from the germline V gene. CDR3 bases: TGCGCCAGCAGTCAACGGACAGGGAGGTTTTCCCCTCCCTACGAGCAGTACTTC. This gives the protein CASSQRTGRFSPPYEQYF.

This chain uses TRBV7-9 with TRBJ1-2, with D unresolved. V was cut by 0 bases and J by 2 bases, with 10 bases left in between. This CDR3 spans 15 amino acids. Germline loops: CDR1 SEHNR, CDR2 FQNEAQ (reference sequence). In DNA, the CDR3 is TGTGCCAGCAGCTTAGCATCCCGGGGAAACTATGGCTACACCTTC. It codes for CASSLASRGNYGYTF.

This rearrangement joins TRBV7-2 to TRBJ2-4; 9 bases match TRBD1. Germline V gene lookup returns CDR1 SGHTA and CDR2 FQGNSA. Trimming removed 1 base from V and 7 bases from J; junction bases left unmatched: 2. The CDR3 contains 14 residues. In DNA, the CDR3 is TGTGCCAGCAGCTTAGGCGGACAGGGGAACATTCAGTACTTC. This translates into CASSLGGQGNIQYF.

A remark on this clone: This likely comes from a read error, as the CDR3 has no conserved phenylalanine or tryptophan at its end. The DNA is omitted, as the CDR3 cannot be located on it reliably, and the CDR3 follows TCRdb's listing. The chain carries TRBV6-1 and TRBJ1-2; the table's D call, TRBD1, was not checked against the DNA. CDR1 and CDR2 (germline): MNHNS, SASEGT. The CDR3 spans 12 residues, counting both ends. The CDR3 region is CASSEARRPGQI.

The rearrangement joins TRBV9 to TRBJ1-2; 9 positions agree with TRBD1. V lost 0 bases and J lost 4; bases outside the gene matches: 7. The CDR3 has 16 amino acids. CDR1 is SGDLS and CDR2 is YYNGEE in the germline V gene. DNA of the CDR3: TGTGCCAGCAGCGTAGCACCCGGGACAGGGAGCTATGGCTACACCTTC. Translating it yields CASSVAPGTGSYGYTF.

This rearrangement joins TRBV6-1 to TRBJ1-2; D unclear. Germline CDR1 is MNHNS and CDR2 is SASEGT. The CDR3 has 15 amino acids. Trimming shortened V by 5 bases and J by 0 bases, and 13 bases separated the two germline ends. This CDR3 reads CASSPSGRANYGYTF. In nucleotides, the CDR3 is TGTGCCAGCAGTCCCTCCGGGCGGGCTAACTATGGCTACACCTTC.

The V and J genes are TRBV19 and TRBJ1-3, with TRBD1 matching over 7 bases. The CDR3 extends over 15 amino acids. Germline CDR1 LNHDA, CDR2 SQIVND (reference sequence). With 5 bases clipped from V and 3 bases from J, the junction kept 7 bases outside the gene matches. CDR3: CASSLPGQSGNTIYF. Here the CDR3 DNA reads TGTGCCAGTAGTTTGCCGGGACAGAGTGGAAACACCATATATTTT. Looking up the rest from reference TRBV19 and TRBJ1-3 gives the full variable domain: DGGITQSPKYLFRKEGQNVTLSCEQNLNHDAMYWYRQDPGQGLRLIYYSQIVNDFQKGDIAEGYSVSREKKESFPLTVTSAQKNPTAFYLCASSLPGQSGNTIYFGEGSWLTVV.

The chain employs TRBV7-9 and TRBJ1-4, with D unresolved. Trimming shortened V by 5 bases and J by 5 bases, and 6 bases separated the two germline ends. Per the germline V gene, CDR1 is SEHNR and CDR2 is FQNEAQ (reference sequence). This CDR3 region has 12 residues. Here the CDR3 reads CASSQVNEKLFF. CDR3 DNA: TGTGCCAGCAGCCAGGTGAATGAAAAACTGTTTTTT.

The chain couples TRBV27 to TRBJ2-3; TRBD2 matches 8 bases. The germline V gene encodes CDR1 MNHEY and CDR2 SMNVEV (reference sequence). V lost 3 bases, J lost 5 bases, and 7 bases stayed unmatched. This CDR3 has 15 residues. This CDR3 is CASSFRPLAGDTQYF. The CDR3 nucleotides are TGTGCCAGCAGTTTCCGTCCCCTAGCGGGAGATACGCAGTATTTT.